This entry is about one T cell receptor beta chain. Antigen specificity is unknown. The V segment lost 6 bases and the J segment 6 bases; nucleotides outside the gene matches: 8. The CDR3 has 15 residues. The record originates from a study of T cells in Graves' hyperthyroidism and ophthalmopathy. Stability of Graves' hyperthyroidism was defined as absent ophthalmopathy progression within 18 months. The study, taken as a whole, reports: The model identified upcoming ophthalmopathy a median approximately six months ahead of onset.

From RNA transcripts, TCR beta CDR3 regions were amplified. A set of HTBI primers served as the primers for a first-round RT-PCR of the TCR CDR3. TCRdb re-analysed the multiplex PCR reads in MiXCR, keeping a single row per CDR3 protein. This sample has around 420,000 distinct CDR3 sequences, with around 14% found just once. The source is a woman aged 18-29 years with Graves' hyperthyroidism. Sequencing input: blood. The genes are TRBV12-3 or TRBV12-4 and TRBJ2-2, with 9 bases identical to TRBD2. The CDR3 is CASSSPGLASGELFF. The CDR3 region has the DNA TGTGCCAGCAGCTCTCCGGGACTAGCATCCGGGGAGCTGTTTTTT.